The following is a T cell receptor (beta chain) sequence with its context. Its antigen remains unknown. The data are from a study of blood T cells in healthy people across ages. Russia was home to the donors, healthy Caucasian individuals aged roughly 6 to 90. The CDR3 sequence is 13 residues long. Looked up from germline, CDR1 is MNHEY and CDR2 is SMNVEV (reference sequence). Trimming left V 4 bases short and J 1 base short, with 7 bases between. Study observations and caveats: The unknown donor CMV status may have confounded expanded clonotype changes. It was the long-lived donors that had more naive CD4+ cells and higher diversity than aged donors. Because sorting was not performed, PBMCs prevented conclusive naive versus antigen-experienced comparison.

It was with a sample-barcoded 5' primer and a J-beta primer mix that a second PCR of roughly 7 to 12 cycles was run. TCRdb redid the calling of the 5' RACE reads with MiXCR, one entry per CDR3 protein. The repertoire holds about 2 million distinct CDR3 sequences, with approximately 50% as singletons. The specimen sequenced was blood. The clonotype was recovered from a woman aged 40 to 50 in good health. The V and J genes are TRBV27 and TRBJ1-1; D is uncertain. The CDR3 sequence is CASSSVRNTEAFF. The DNA of the CDR3 is TGTGCCAGCAGTTCCGTACGGAACACTGAAGCTTTCTTT.